These 8 T cell receptor beta chains were sequenced from one sample in a study of CD8 T cells in Susac syndrome. cDNA came from approximately 0.5 to 1 ug RNA primed by random hexamers. One entry per CDR3 protein results from TCRdb running MiXCR on the immunoSEQ multiplex PCR reads. Seen here are 150,000 or so distinct CDR3 sequences, around 96% observed once, and the top ten hold roughly 0.14%. The sequenced sample consisted of CD4+ T cells from PBMCs. The receptors were sampled from a human donor in good health.

The chain links TRBV7-9 to TRBJ1-6; tentatively, D is TRBD1 (6 bases). The germline CDR1 and CDR2 sequences are SEHNR and FQNEAQ (reference sequence). The CDR3 loop spans 15 amino acids. V was pared by 1 base and J by 8 bases, with 12 bases between. CDR3 nucleotide sequence: TGTGCCAGCAGCTTAGAAGGGGGGTGGGATTCACCCCTCCACTTT. This sequence encodes CASSLEGGWDSPLHF.

The rearrangement joins TRBV27 to TRBJ1-2, with 8 bases aligning to TRBD1. V shed 2 bases and J 4 bases; nucleotides not matched to a gene: 3. Germline CDR1 and CDR2: MNHEY and SMNVEV (reference sequence). There are 14 residues in the CDR3. The CDR3, as DNA: TGTGCCAGCAGTTTAAGACAGGGGACCTATGGCTACACCTTC. Encoded protein: CASSLRQGTYGYTF.

The rearrangement links TRBV27 to TRBJ1-2; 12 positions match TRBD1. Germline assignment: CDR1 MNHEY and CDR2 SMNVEV (reference sequence). The length of the CDR3 is 15 residues. With V trimmed by 5 bases and J by 7 bases, 8 bases remained unmatched. CDR3 protein: CASSLMGQGASGYTF. The CDR3 DNA is TGTGCCAGCAGTCTCATGGGACAGGGGGCTAGTGGCTACACCTTC.

V is TRBV11-2 and J is TRBJ2-2; TRBD2 is a possible D gene (5 bases). Deletions cut 6 bases from V and 4 bases from J, with 9 bases between. Germline V lookup: CDR1 SGHAT, CDR2 FQNNGV. The CDR3 totals 13 residues. The CDR3 reads CASRGGSTGELFF. In DNA form, the CDR3 reads TGTGCCAGCAGAGGAGGTTCCACCGGGGAGCTGTTTTTT.

CDR3 DNA: TGTGCCAGCAGTAAACTAGACAACAACTATGGCTACACCTTC. Protein sequence: CASSKLDNNYGYTF. The chain joins TRBV6-5 to TRBJ1-2, with D unresolved. There are 14 residues in the CDR3. V was clipped by 5 bases and J by 2 bases, with 12 bases between them. CDR1 MNHEY and CDR2 SVGAGI come from the germline V gene.

The V call is TRBV5-1, the J call TRBJ2-3, with TRBD2 matching over 8 bases. V was clipped by 3 bases and J by 0 bases; unmatched bases: 3. This CDR3 has 15 residues. CDR1 is SGHRS and CDR2 is YFSETQ in the germline V gene. The CDR3 sequence is CASSYERGSTDTQYF. The DNA for the CDR3 is TGCGCCAGCAGCTACGAGCGGGGGAGCACAGATACGCAGTATTTT.

This sequence joins TRBV14 and TRBJ2-2; tentative D call: TRBD1 (5 bases). Per germline, CDR1 SGHDN and CDR2 FVKESK. V lost 3 bases and J 6 bases, leaving 11 bases between the germline ends. This CDR3 has 14 residues. The CDR3 sequence: CASSQARQSGELFF. CDR3 bases: TGTGCCAGCAGCCAGGCGAGACAGTCCGGGGAGCTGTTTTTT.

This chain connects TRBV30 to TRBJ1-6; D unresolved. The germline V gene has CDR1 GTSNPN and CDR2 SVGIG (reference sequence). The CDR3 runs to 14 residues. V gave up 5 bases and J gave up 7 bases, with 15 bases separating them. CDR3 amino acids: CAWGLGSTNSPLHF. The CDR3 bases are TGTGCCTGGGGCCTCGGCAGTACCAATTCACCCCTCCACTTT.